The clone carrying this T cell receptor (beta chain) was seen a handful of times. This table comes from immunoSEQ multiplex PCR, and its TCRdb copy is limited to in-frame clones, with some not included. The sample gives approximately 460,000 clones, around 77% of which show up once; more than 10% is in the top ten. This sample stems from a study of shared clonotypes between healthy human individuals. Recent acute infections and vaccinations were absent in the healthy HIV-negative adult donors. With V trimmed by 6 bases and J by 1 base, 6 bases remained unmatched. The CDR3 spans 14 residues. Germline values: CDR1 ENHRY, CDR2 SYGVKD.

J is TRBJ2-7 and V is TRBV10-3; 7 bases align to TRBD2. The sample taken for sequencing was PBMCs. This clonotype was obtained from a woman in her forties in good health. Some clones in this sample may be carry-over from other donors' samples. The CDR3 coding sequence is TGTGCCATCAGACTAGCGTTATCGTCCTACGAGCAGTACTTC. Protein product: CAIRLALSSYEQYF.